A selection of T cell receptor beta chains follows, all from one sample in a study of blood T cell repertoires in COVID-19. The method was immunoSEQ multiplex PCR; TCRdb's version includes in-frame clones alone and lacks a portion of them. In the table there are under 65,000 clones, about 87% of which are singletons. The specimen was peripheral blood. The receptor source for this set is an older woman with COVID-19, enrolled during active disease. Both conserved end residues are part of each CDR3. D genes are given only for firm matches. Clone size appears in some rows only: once, few, many, or a class for an expanded clone.

abundance,j_gene,v_gene,d_gene,CDR3aa,CDR3nt
NA,TRBJ1-6,TRBV5-1,TRBD1,CASSPAGGGNSPLHF,TGCGCCAGCAGCCCCGCAGGGGGCGGTAATTCACCCCTCCACTTT
NA,TRBJ2-3,TRBV10-3,TRBD2,CAISEYPMASGSADTQYF,TGTGCCATCAGTGAGTACCCTATGGCTAGCGGGTCCGCAGATACGCAGTATTTT
many,TRBJ2-1,TRBV3-1/TRBV3-2,TRBD1,CASSLRQGNTNEQFF,TGTGCCAGCAGCCTAAGACAGGGGAACACCAATGAGCAGTTCTTC
once,TRBJ1-1,TRBV21-1,NA,CASSPWGGALGNEAFF,TGTGCCAGCAGCCCTTGGGGGGGCGCACTGGGAAATGAAGCTTTCTTT
NA,TRBJ1-6,TRBV30,NA,CAWRGVGANSPLHF,TGTGCCTGGAGAGGTGTAGGGGCCAATTCACCCCTCCACTTT
NA,TRBJ2-1,TRBV3-1/TRBV3-2,NA,CASSQGVGSLGEQFF,TGTGCCAGCAGCCAAGGGGTTGGTAGCTTGGGTGAGCAGTTCTTC
NA,TRBJ2-5,TRBV3-1/TRBV3-2,NA,CASSHQQGGWETQYF,TGTGCCAGCAGCCATCAACAGGGGGGGTGGGAGACCCAGTACTTC
NA,TRBJ1-1,TRBV7-8,TRBD1,CASTLKPWSGQANTEAFF,TGTGCCAGCACCCTTAAACCCTGGTCGGGACAGGCGAACACTGAAGCTTTCTTT
NA,TRBJ1-2,TRBV29-1,NA,CSVERELSGDRTYGYTF,TGCAGCGTTGAAAGGGAGCTGTCTGGCGATCGGACCTATGGCTACACCTTC
NA,TRBJ2-7,TRBV5-1,TRBD2,CASRTSGSYEQYF,TGCGCCAGCCGGACTAGCGGTTCCTACGAGCAGTACTTC
NA,TRBJ1-1,TRBV10-3,TRBD1,CAISITGTGDTEAFF,TGTGCCATCAGTATAACCGGGACAGGGGACACTGAAGCTTTCTTT
NA,TRBJ1-6,TRBV19,NA,CASKQTDGHTSPLHF,TGTGCCAGTAAGCAGACAGACGGACATACTTCACCCCTCCACTTT
NA,TRBJ2-1,TRBV24-1,TRBD2,CATSAPERGTYNEQFF,TGTGCCACCAGTGCCCCTGAGCGGGGTACCTACAATGAGCAGTTCTTC
NA,TRBJ2-3,TRBV2,NA,CASSERLVGPGDTQYF,TGTGCCAGCAGTGAAAGGCTAGTAGGCCCGGGAGATACGCAGTATTTT
NA,TRBJ1-1,TRBV1,NA,CTSSQRGKDRPTMNTEAFF,TGCACCAGCAGCCAGAGAGGAAAGGACAGGCCGACCATGAACACTGAAGCTTTCTTT
NA,TRBJ2-3,TRBV3-1/TRBV3-2,TRBD2,CASSPGTSPYTQYF,TGTGCCAGCAGCCCCGGGACTAGCCCATATACGCAGTATTTT
NA,TRBJ1-1,TRBV5-5,NA,CASSLIPGGNTEAFF,TGTGCCAGCAGCTTGATACCGGGGGGGAACACTGAAGCTTTCTTT
NA,TRBJ1-1,TRBV2,NA,CASSVYSGGTEAFF,TGTGCCAGCAGTGTATATTCGGGGGGCACTGAAGCTTTCTTT
NA,TRBJ2-7,TRBV2,TRBD1,CAGGRDRGSYEQYF,TGTGCCGGGGGCCGGGACAGGGGGTCCTACGAGCAGTACTTC
once,TRBJ1-3,TRBV30,NA,CAGTEAWGNTIYF,TGTGCCGGAACGGAGGCTTGGGGAAACACCATATATTTT
once,TRBJ1-3,TRBV19,NA,CASSLRQVNSGNTIYF,TGTGCCAGTAGTCTCCGACAGGTAAACTCTGGAAACACCATATATTTT
NA,TRBJ1-2,TRBV15,NA,CATSRERGPRGYTF,TGTGCCACCAGCAGAGAGCGGGGGCCGAGGGGCTACACCTTC
NA,TRBJ2-5,TRBV19,TRBD2,CASSISRGGETQYF,TGTGCCAGTAGTATTTCTCGCGGGGGGGAGACCCAGTACTTC
once,TRBJ2-3,TRBV6-1,NA,CASSDSHRVDTQYF,TGTGCCAGCAGTGATAGTCACAGGGTGGATACGCAGTATTTT
NA,TRBJ2-7,TRBV2,NA,CASRRDSYEQYF,TGTGCCAGCCGGAGGGACTCCTACGAGCAGTACTTC
NA,TRBJ1-5,TRBV6-2/TRBV6-3,TRBD1,CASSQGQRNQPQHF,TGTGCCAGCAGCCAGGGACAGCGCAATCAGCCCCAGCATTTT
few,TRBJ1-1,TRBV6-2/TRBV6-3,NA,CASSYSPGFNTEAFF,TGTGCCAGCAGTTACTCCCCAGGTTTTAACACTGAAGCTTTCTTT
NA,TRBJ1-3,TRBV6-5,NA,CASSGHSGNTIYF,TGTGCCAGCAGCGGACACTCTGGAAACACCATATATTTT
NA,TRBJ2-5,TRBV3-1/TRBV3-2,NA,CASSQEGSGETQYF,TGTGCCAGCAGCCAAGAGGGTAGCGGAGAGACCCAGTACTTC
NA,TRBJ1-2,TRBV29-1,TRBD1,CSGAGGPFEYGYTF,TGCAGCGGGGCAGGGGGCCCCTTTGAGTATGGCTACACCTTC
NA,TRBJ2-7,TRBV4-1,TRBD1,CASSQTGDRDYEQYF,TGCGCCAGCAGCCAAACCGGGGACAGAGACTACGAGCAGTACTTC
NA,TRBJ2-1,TRBV5-5,TRBD2,CASSVLSGSYYNEQFF,TGTGCCAGCAGCGTCCTTAGCGGGAGCTACTACAATGAGCAGTTCTTC
NA,TRBJ1-1,TRBV25-1,NA,CASSEWGGGMNTEAFF,TGTGCCAGCAGTGAATGGGGAGGGGGTATGAACACTGAAGCTTTCTTT
NA,TRBJ1-5,TRBV10-1,TRBD1,CASSKGQGEGYSNQPQHF,TGCGCCAGCAGTAAGGGACAGGGGGAAGGATATAGCAATCAGCCCCAGCATTTT
NA,TRBJ2-7,TRBV28,NA,CASSSKGISWTRGQYF,TGTGCCAGCAGTTCTAAAGGGATTTCGTGGACCCGGGGGCAGTACTTC
NA,TRBJ1-3,TRBV5-1,NA,CASSPGGGAGNTIYF,TGCGCCAGCAGCCCGGGGGGAGGCGCTGGAAACACCATATATTTT
NA,TRBJ2-1,TRBV18,NA,CASSPQSFIDNEQFF,TGTGCCAGCTCACCACAAAGCTTCATCGACAATGAGCAGTTCTTC
NA,TRBJ2-1,TRBV2,TRBD2,CARASSGWNEQFF,TGTGCCAGAGCGTCTAGCGGCTGGAATGAGCAGTTCTTC
NA,TRBJ2-3,TRBV7-9,NA,CASSHTNTDTQYF,TGTGCCAGCTCCCACACGAACACAGATACGCAGTATTTT
NA,TRBJ2-7,TRBV14,NA,CASSQGQLVGEQYF,TGTGCCAGCAGCCAAGGACAGCTGGTCGGCGAGCAGTACTTC
NA,TRBJ1-5,TRBV6-5,TRBD1,CASSKGTVSNQPQHF,TGTGCCAGCAGCAAAGGGACAGTTAGCAATCAGCCCCAGCATTTT
once,TRBJ1-5,TRBV10-3,TRBD1,CAIRSGTGYNQPQHF,TGTGCCATCAGGTCCGGGACAGGGTACAATCAGCCCCAGCATTTT
NA,TRBJ2-2,TRBV6-1,TRBD2,CASSERWLAGVVSGELFF,TGTGCCAGCAGTGAAAGGTGGCTAGCGGGAGTAGTGTCCGGGGAGCTGTTTTTT
NA,TRBJ2-5,TRBV27,TRBD2,CASSTRAGGRLETQYF,TGTGCCAGCAGCACCAGAGCGGGAGGCAGGTTGGAGACCCAGTACTTC
NA,TRBJ2-7,TRBV11-2,TRBD2,CASSEEPGLDSYEQYF,TGTGCCAGCAGCGAAGAACCGGGACTAGACTCCTACGAGCAGTACTTC
NA,TRBJ2-3,TRBV9,TRBD2,CASSVDVSGYTQYF,TGTGCCAGCAGCGTAGATGTTAGCGGGTATACGCAGTATTTT
NA,TRBJ2-1,TRBV3-1/TRBV3-2,TRBD1,CASSQIDRDNEQFF,TGTGCCAGCAGCCAGATAGACAGGGACAATGAGCAGTTCTTC